This T cell receptor (beta chain) was sequenced for a study of blood T cells in healthy people across ages. Sample-barcoded 5' priming and a J-beta primer mix drove a second PCR of about 7 to 12 cycles. Sequencing yielded, for each sample, at least 2.5 million paired-end reads carrying CDR3. MiXCR, run by TCRdb on the 5' RACE reads, gives a single entry per CDR3 protein. The data show some 1,500,000 distinct CDR3 sequences, with 42% seen just once and approximately 4.1% held by the top ten. CDR1 MNHEY and CDR2 SMNVEV come from the germline V gene (reference sequence). The V and J ends lost 5 bases and 5 bases, in that order; junction bases with no gene match: 15. This CDR3 is built from 18 residues.

V is TRBV27 and J is TRBJ2-3; 11 bases match TRBD2. The source of this sequence is a woman younger than 30 in good health. The sequencing input was blood. The CDR3 loop is CASSPTIRLAGLVDTQYF. In DNA form, the CDR3 reads TGTGCCAGCAGTCCAACCATCAGACTAGCGGGATTGGTAGATACGCAGTATTTT.